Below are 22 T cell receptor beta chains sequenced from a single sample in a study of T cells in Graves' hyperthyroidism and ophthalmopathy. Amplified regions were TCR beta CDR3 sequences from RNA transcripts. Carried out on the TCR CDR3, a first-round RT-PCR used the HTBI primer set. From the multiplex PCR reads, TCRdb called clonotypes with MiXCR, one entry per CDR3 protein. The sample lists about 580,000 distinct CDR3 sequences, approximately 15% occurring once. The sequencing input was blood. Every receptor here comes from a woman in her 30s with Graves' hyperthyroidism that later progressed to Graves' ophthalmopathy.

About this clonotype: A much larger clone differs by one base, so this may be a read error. CDR3 residues: CASNEQVETFF. CDR3 bases: TGTGCCAGCAATGAACAGGTTGAAACTTTCTTT. The chain has TRBV11-2 and TRBJ1-1; D may be TRBD1 (5 bases). This CDR3 spans 11 amino acids. Germline CDR1 SGHAT, CDR2 FQNNGV.

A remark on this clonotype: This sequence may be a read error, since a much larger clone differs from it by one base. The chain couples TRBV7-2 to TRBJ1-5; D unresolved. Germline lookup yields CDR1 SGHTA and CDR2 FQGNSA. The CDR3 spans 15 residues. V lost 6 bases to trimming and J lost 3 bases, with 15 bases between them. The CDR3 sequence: CTSSDSAGFNQPQHF. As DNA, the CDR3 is TGTACCAGCAGTGATTCCGCGGGATTCAATCAGCCCCAGCATTTT.

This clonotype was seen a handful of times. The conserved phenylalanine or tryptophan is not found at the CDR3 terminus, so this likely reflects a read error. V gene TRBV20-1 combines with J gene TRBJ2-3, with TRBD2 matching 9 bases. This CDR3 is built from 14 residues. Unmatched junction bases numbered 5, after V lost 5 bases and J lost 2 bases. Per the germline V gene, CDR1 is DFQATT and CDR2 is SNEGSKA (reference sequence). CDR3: CSALTSGNTDTQYS. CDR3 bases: TGCAGTGCTCTGACTAGCGGCAACACAGATACGCAGTATTCT.

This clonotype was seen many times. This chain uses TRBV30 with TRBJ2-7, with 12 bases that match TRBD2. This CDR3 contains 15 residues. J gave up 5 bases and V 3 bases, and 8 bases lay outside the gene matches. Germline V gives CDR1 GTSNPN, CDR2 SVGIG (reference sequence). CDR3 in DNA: TGTGCCTGGAGGACTGCTAGCGGGAGGGTCCACGAGCAGTACTTC. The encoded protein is CAWRTASGRVHEQYF.

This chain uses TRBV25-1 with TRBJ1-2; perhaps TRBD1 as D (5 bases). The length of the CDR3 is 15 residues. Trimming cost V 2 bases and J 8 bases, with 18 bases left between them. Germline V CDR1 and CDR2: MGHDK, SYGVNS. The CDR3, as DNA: TGTGCCAGCAGTGAAGAAGGGAAGGGGCGGGGCGGCTACACCTTC. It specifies CASSEEGKGRGGYTF.

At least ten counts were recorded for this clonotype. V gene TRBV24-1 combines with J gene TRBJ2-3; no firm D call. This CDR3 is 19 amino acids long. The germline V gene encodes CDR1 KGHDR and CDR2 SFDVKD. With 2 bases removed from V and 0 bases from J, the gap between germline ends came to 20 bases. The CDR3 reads CATSDSELKDISSTDTQYF. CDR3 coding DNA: TGTGCCACCAGTGATTCCGAATTGAAGGATATTTCTAGCACAGATACGCAGTATTTT.

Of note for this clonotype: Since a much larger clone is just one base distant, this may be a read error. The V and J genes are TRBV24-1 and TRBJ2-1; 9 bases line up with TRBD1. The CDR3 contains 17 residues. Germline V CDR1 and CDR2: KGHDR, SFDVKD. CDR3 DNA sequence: TGTGTCACCAGTTCCTTGTTCGACAGGGGGGGCTACAATGAGCAGTTCTTC. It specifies CVTSSLFDRGGYNEQFF.

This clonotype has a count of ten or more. The CDR3 here is CASSPAVAGVHNEQFF. Here the CDR3 DNA reads TGTGCCAGCAGTCCCGCGGTCGCGGGAGTCCACAATGAGCAGTTCTTC. This rearrangement joins TRBV12-3 or TRBV12-4 to TRBJ2-1; 7 nucleotides align to TRBD2. The CDR3 totals 16 residues. Trimming removed 5 bases from V and 5 bases from J; junction bases left unmatched: 12.

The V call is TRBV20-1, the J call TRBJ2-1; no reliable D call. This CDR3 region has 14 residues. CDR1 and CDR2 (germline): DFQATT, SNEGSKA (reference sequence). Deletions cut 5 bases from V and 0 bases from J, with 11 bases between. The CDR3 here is CSAPLVLSYNEQFF. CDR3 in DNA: TGCAGTGCTCCCCTCGTGCTCTCCTACAATGAGCAGTTCTTC.

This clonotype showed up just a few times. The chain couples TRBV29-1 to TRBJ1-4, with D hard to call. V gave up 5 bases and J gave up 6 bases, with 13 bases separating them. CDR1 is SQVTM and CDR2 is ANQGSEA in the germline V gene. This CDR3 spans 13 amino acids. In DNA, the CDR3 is TGCAGCGTTAAAGTGGACGGCCATGAAAAACTGTTTTTT. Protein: CSVKVDGHEKLFF.

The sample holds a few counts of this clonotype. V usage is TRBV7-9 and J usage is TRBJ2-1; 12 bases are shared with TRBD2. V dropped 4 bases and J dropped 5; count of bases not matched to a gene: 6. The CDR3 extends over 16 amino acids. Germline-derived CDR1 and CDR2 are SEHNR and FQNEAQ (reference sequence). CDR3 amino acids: CASSWGLAGDHNEQFF. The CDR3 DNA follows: TGTGCCAGCAGCTGGGGACTAGCGGGTGACCACAATGAGCAGTTCTTC. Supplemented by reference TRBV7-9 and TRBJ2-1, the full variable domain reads DTGVSQNPRHKITKRGQNVTFRCDPISEHNRLYWYRQTLGQGPEFLTYFQNEAQLEKSRLLSDRFSAERPKGSFSTLEIQRTEQGDSAMYLCASSWGLAGDHNEQFFGPGTRLTVL.

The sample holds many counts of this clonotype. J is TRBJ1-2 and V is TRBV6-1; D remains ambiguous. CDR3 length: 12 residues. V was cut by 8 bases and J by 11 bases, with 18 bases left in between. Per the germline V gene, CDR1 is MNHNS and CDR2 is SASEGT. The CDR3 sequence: CASGKAAIGYTF. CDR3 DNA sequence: TGTGCCAGCGGGAAGGCGGCGATTGGTTACACCTTC.

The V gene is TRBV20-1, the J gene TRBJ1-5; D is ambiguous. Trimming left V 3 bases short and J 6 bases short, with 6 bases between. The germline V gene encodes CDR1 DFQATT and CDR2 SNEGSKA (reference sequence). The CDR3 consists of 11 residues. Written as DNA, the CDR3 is TGCAGTGCTAGCCAAGGTCAGCCCCAGCATTTT. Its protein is CSASQGQPQHF.

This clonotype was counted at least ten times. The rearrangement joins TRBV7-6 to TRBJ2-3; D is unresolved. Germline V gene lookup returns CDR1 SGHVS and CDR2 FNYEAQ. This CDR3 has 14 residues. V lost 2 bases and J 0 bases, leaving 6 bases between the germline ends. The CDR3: CASSLTESTDTQYF. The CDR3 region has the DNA TGTGCCAGCAGCTTAACGGAGAGCACAGATACGCAGTATTTT.

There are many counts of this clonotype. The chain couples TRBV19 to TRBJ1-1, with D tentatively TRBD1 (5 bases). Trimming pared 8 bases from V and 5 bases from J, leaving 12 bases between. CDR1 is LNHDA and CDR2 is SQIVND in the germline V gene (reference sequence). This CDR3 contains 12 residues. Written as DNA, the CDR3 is TGTGCCAGTTGGATGGGGGGAACTGAAGCTTTCTTT. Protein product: CASWMGGTEAFF.

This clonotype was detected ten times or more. In DNA form, the CDR3 reads TGTGCCAGCAGCGATGTCGGGGGCAGCTCCTACGAGCAGTACTTC. This translates into CASSDVGGSSYEQYF. The chain has TRBV12-3 or TRBV12-4 and TRBJ2-7; D is possibly TRBD1 or TRBD2 (6 bases each). The V end was cut by 6 bases, the J end by 0 bases, with 15 bases between. The CDR3 has 15 residues.

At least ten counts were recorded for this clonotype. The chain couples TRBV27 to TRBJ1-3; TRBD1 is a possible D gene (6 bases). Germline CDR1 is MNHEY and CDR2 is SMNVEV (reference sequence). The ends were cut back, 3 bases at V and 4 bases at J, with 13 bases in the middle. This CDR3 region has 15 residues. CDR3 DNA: TGTGCCAGCAGTTTGGTGGCGGGACAAGGAAACACCATATATTTT. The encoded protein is CASSLVAGQGNTIYF.

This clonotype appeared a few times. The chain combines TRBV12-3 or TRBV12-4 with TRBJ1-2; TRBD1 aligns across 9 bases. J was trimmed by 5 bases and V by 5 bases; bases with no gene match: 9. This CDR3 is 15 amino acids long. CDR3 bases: TGTGCCAGCAGTCCGAGACAGGGGGATAGGTATGGCTACACCTTC. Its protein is CASSPRQGDRYGYTF.

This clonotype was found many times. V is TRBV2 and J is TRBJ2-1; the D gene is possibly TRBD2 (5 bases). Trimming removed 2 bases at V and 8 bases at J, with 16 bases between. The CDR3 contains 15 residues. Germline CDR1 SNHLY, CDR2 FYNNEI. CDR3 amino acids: CASSELVGVFHEQFF. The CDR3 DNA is TGTGCCAGCAGTGAACTGGTGGGAGTATTTCATGAGCAGTTCTTC. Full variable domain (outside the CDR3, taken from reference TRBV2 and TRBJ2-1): EPEVTQTPSHQVTQMGQEVILRCVPISNHLYFYWYRQILGQKVEFLVSFYNNEISEKSEIFDDQFSVERPDGSNFTLKIRSTKLEDSAMYFCASSELVGVFHEQFFGPGTRLTVL.

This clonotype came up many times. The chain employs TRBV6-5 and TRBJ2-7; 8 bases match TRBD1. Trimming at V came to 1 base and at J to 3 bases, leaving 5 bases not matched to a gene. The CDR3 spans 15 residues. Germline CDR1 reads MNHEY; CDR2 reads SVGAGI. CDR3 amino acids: CASSYLGTGIYEQYF. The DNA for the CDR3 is TGTGCCAGCAGTTACTTGGGGACAGGAATCTACGAGCAGTACTTC.

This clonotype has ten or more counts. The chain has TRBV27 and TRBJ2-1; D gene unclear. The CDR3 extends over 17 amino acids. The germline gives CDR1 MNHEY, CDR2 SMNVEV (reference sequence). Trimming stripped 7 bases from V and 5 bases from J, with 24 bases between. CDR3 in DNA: TGTGCCAGCACCCTACATTATAAGGTGACGGAAAACAATGAGCAGTTCTTC. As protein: CASTLHYKVTENNEQFF.

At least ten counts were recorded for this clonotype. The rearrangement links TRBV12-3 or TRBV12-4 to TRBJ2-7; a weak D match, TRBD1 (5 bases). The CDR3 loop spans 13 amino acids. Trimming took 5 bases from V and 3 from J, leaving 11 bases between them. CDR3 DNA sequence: TGTGCCAGCAGTAAGACAGTGGTCTACGAGCAGTACTTC. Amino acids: CASSKTVVYEQYF.